This TCR beta chain came from a study of T cell responses to AZD1222 COVID-19 vaccine. Study at large: Second-dose intervals near 4 or 12 weeks were combined.

This CDR3 is 13 amino acids long. Trimming removed 6 bases from V and 8 bases from J, with 16 bases in between. Clones were sequenced by immunoSEQ multiplex PCR, and TCRdb holds only the in-frame ones, with some missing. The sample records 150,000 to 200,000 clones, roughly nine tenths being singletons. Material: peripheral blood, obtained on day 0 of AZD1222 vaccination. J is TRBJ1-2 and V is TRBV12-3 or TRBV12-4; D not resolved. The TCR was taken from an adult in good health. The CDR3 region has the DNA TGTGCCAGCAGCCTCAGTGGGATCGGGGGCTACACCTTC. Protein sequence: CASSLSGIGGYTF.